This paragraph covers one T cell receptor (beta chain) sequence. This entry is derived from a study of CD8 T cells in Susac syndrome. Random hexamers were used to reverse transcribe an amount of roughly 0.45 to 1 ug RNA. Across 54 Vbeta and 13 Jbeta, TCR beta CDR3 was amplified with immunoSEQ multiplex PCR. One entry per CDR3 protein results from TCRdb running MiXCR on the immunoSEQ multiplex PCR reads. This sample has about 100,000 distinct CDR3 sequences, with 95% found just once. CDR1 and CDR2 from the germline V gene are DFQATT and SNEGSKA (reference sequence). The length of the CDR3 is 15 residues. J was trimmed by 4 bases and V by 1 base; bases with no gene match: 7.

The receptor was derived from a human donor with Susac syndrome. The V gene is TRBV20-1, the J gene TRBJ1-2; 9 positions agree with TRBD1. Sequencing was done on a sample of CD8+ T cells from PBMCs. CDR3 loop: CSARAEGQGVYGYTF. CDR3 in DNA: TGCAGTGCTAGAGCGGAGGGACAGGGTGTCTATGGCTACACCTTC.